The T cell receptor (beta chain) described here comes from a study of regulatory T cells in long-lasting Graves disease. For the study at large: The study enrolled newly diagnosed Graves' patients on antithyroid drugs under 3 months.

Stated time point: newly diagnosed GD, antithyroid drugs for less than 3 months. Construction of the TCR library relied on RNA isolated from PBMCs. Assembly of TCR beta libraries relied on iRepertoire HTBI primers together with Arm-PCR of CDR3 regions. TCRdb reprocessed the multiplex PCR reads via MiXCR and lists one record per CDR3 protein. The sample shows approximately 360,000 distinct CDR3 sequences, about 12% of them seen only once. V trimming: 6 bases; J trimming: 3 bases; junction bases outside the gene matches: 13. The length of the CDR3 is 17 residues. Germline V lookup: CDR1 MNHEY, CDR2 SVGEGT. General study findings and limits: Persistent disease samples used TRBV28, TRBJ1-2 and TRBJ2-5 preferentially.

In regard to this clonotype: Its cognate antigen is unknown.

The sample was also reused in another study, on T cells in Graves' hyperthyroidism and ophthalmopathy. From that second work: Using 13 V-J features, a model discriminated ophthalmopathy from stable hyperthyroidism.

This TCR derives from a woman between 18 and 30 years old with Graves disease. Specimen: peripheral blood mononuclear cells (PBMCs), collected at new diagnosis, from a patient treated with antithyroid drugs. The rearrangement joins TRBV6-2 or TRBV6-3 to TRBJ2-7, with TRBD2 matching 11 bases. The CDR3 sequence: CASSLPPLAGGFYEQYV. The CDR3 bases are TGTGCCAGCAGCCTCCCCCCGCTAGCGGGGGGTTTCTACGAGCAGTACGTC.